This TCR beta chain was recorded in a study of identical twins. Study-wide points: Out-of-frame alpha sequences common to twins were enriched for low generation probability. The more abundant beta clonotypes in cord blood had fewer insertions, and memory repertoires did not show this. In beta out-of-frame sequences, the excess sharing between twins was weaker.

This clonotype came up many times. What it binds is unknown. TCRdb analysed the 5' RACE reads with MiXCR anew, one entry per CDR3 protein. Seen here are more than 650,000 distinct CDR3 sequences, 5.5% to 7.5% observed once, and the top ten hold approximately 1.6%. CDR3 length: 15 amino acids. The trim removed 4 bases at V and 12 bases at J, leaving 15 bases unmatched. CDR1 is SGHAT, CDR2 FQNNGV, per germline. This sequence was found in a man younger than 35 in good health. Material for sequencing was naive T cells sorted from blood. This sequence joins TRBV11-2 and TRBJ2-1; 7 positions match TRBD1. CDR3 in amino acids: CASSSGTVVPMRQFF. CDR3 DNA: TGTGCCAGCAGCTCCGGGACAGTCGTCCCAATGCGGCAGTTCTTC. The complete variable domain, with remaining parts taken from reference TRBV11-2 and TRBJ2-1, reads EAGVAQSPRYKIIEKRQSVAFWCNPISGHATLYWYQQILGQGPKLLIQFQNNGVVDDSQLPKDRFSAERLKGVDSTLKIQPAKLEDSAVYLCASSSGTVVPMRQFFGPGTRLTVL.